This T cell receptor (beta chain) was observed in a study of T cell repertoires in cytomegalovirus infection. The overall study: It can be stated that public TCR beta signatures indicated CMV infection as well as a matching HLA type.

Study-level points and caveats: There were carriers of CMV plus the relevant HLA, and cumulative public TCR beta family frequency identified them.

MiXCR, applied by TCRdb to the reads, yields one record per CDR3 protein. The sample lists 150,000 to 200,000 distinct CDR3 sequences, 25% to 30% occurring once. To note about this clonotype: The antigen is unknown.

The sequenced material came from PBMCs. The TCR originated in a human donor in good health (CMV status not recorded). Some clones in this sample may be carry-over from other donors' samples.

CDR3 in amino acids: CASSGGGRVGYTF. The CDR3 DNA reads TGTGCCAGCAGTGGAGGGGGGCGCGTTGGCTACACCTTC. The chain employs TRBV2 and TRBJ1-2, with TRBD1 as a possible D gene (6 bases). The V end was cut by 4 bases, the J end by 7 bases, with 13 bases between. Germline-derived CDR1 and CDR2 are SNHLY and FYNNEI. The CDR3 is made up of 13 amino acids.